This entry describes one TCR beta chain. The repertoire was sequenced with immunoSEQ multiplex PCR; TCRdb's copy has only in-frame clones and lacks some. The profile covers fewer than 800,000 clones, with about 90% appearing a single time and around 1.4% taken by the ten largest. This record belongs to a study of Ad26.COV2.S vaccination and SARS-CoV-2 variants. Treatment denoted: roughly 18 received Ad26.COV2.S at low or high dose, single or two shots; several received placebo; per-sample allocation not given. Specimen acquisition occurred on day 63 following the initial vaccine or placebo injection. The CDR3 sequence is 14 residues long. The germline V gene encodes CDR1 LNHDA and CDR2 SQIVND (reference sequence). J lost 0 bases, V lost 10 bases, and 5 bases had no gene match.

This receptor was taken from a person aged 18-60 years who received the Ad26.COV2.S COVID-19 vaccine or a placebo. The sequencing used peripheral blood, collected in a trial of Ad26.COV2.S vaccine versus placebo. V gene TRBV19 combines with J gene TRBJ2-1; 8 positions agree with TRBD1. The CDR3 nucleotides read TGTGCCACCGGGACAGGCGACTCCTACAATGAGCAGTTCTTC. It encodes CATGTGDSYNEQFF.